This T cell receptor beta chain was obtained from a study of CD8+ T cells in alopecia areata. Study-level findings and limits: Whereas mice showed it more clearly, TCR sharing across patients was murkier, possibly because of HLA.

The CDR3 contains 11 residues. V lost 1 base and J 5 bases, leaving 4 bases between the germline ends. Per the germline V gene, CDR1 is SQVTM and CDR2 is ANQGSEA. This clone appeared a few times. Antigen: not known. Sorted out of PBMCs were CD4+ T cells and CD8+ T cells. Reverse transcribed after extraction, RNA yielded cDNA as the sequencing template. Only in-frame clones appear in the TCRdb table, and some are missing; sequencing was by immunoSEQ multiplex PCR. The profile shows more than 95,000 clones, around 64% of them singletons. The sample was CD4+ T cells sorted from blood. This chain connects TRBV29-1 to TRBJ2-3; no reliable D call. The clonotype comes from a human donor in good health. DNA for the CDR3: TGCAGCGTTGAAGTGGGAGATACGCAGTATTTT. Its translation: CSVEVGDTQYF.